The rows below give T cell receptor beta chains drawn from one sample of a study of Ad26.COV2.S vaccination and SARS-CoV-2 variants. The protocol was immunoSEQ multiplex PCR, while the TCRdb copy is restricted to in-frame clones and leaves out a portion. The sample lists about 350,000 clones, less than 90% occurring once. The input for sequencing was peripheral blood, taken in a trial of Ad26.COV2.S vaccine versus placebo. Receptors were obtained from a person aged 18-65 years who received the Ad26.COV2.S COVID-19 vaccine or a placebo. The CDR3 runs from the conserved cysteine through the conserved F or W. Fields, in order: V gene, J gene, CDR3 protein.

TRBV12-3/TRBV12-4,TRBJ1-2,CASSGGSRYGYTF
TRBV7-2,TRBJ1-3,CASSFSVVRPGNTIYF
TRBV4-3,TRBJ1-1,CASSQPRGLNTEAFF
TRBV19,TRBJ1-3,CASKLQPFSGNTIYF
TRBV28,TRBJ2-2,CASHTRRNTGELFF
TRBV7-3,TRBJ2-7,CASSTSSTTFYEQYF
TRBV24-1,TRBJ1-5,CATSEGTGQPQHF
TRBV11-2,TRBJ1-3,CASSLERSGNTIYF
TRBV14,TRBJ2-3,CASSLDGGQGETDTQYF
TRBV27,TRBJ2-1,CASRGRLAAYPYNEQFF
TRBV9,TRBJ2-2,CASSVDSLSTGELFF
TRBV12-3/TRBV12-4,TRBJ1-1,CASSLGRSTEAFF
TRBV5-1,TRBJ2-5,CASSSGQAQETQYF
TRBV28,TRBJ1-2,CASNRDTRIYGYTF
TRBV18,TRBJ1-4,CASSPVGPPPNEKLFF
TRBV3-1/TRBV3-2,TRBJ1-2,CASSQADRINYGYTF
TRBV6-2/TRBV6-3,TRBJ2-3,CASSSGLVLYGDTQYF
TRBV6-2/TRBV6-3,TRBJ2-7,CASSDFGLAKKQYF
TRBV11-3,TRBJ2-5,CASSLRTAQETQYF
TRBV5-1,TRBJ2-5,CASRAGTAQETQYF
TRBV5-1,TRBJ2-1,CASSLDRINEQFF
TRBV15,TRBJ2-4,CATSRNRDRLNIQYF
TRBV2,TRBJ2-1,CASNSGASSYNEQFF
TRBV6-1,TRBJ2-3,CASSEGVSGSRADTQYF
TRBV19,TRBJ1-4,CASTVGRAREKLFF
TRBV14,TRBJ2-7,CASSQDTGYEQYF
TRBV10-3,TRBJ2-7,CASKLQSGGAYEQYF